This TCR beta chain was obtained from a study of blood T cells in healthy people across ages. Study conclusions and caveats: Among long-lived donors, naive CD4+ cells were more numerous and diversity higher than in aged donors.

At least ten counts were recorded for this clonotype. Its antigen is as yet unknown. The second PCR ran roughly 6 to 12 cycles with a sample-barcoded 5' primer and J-beta primers. TCRdb processed the 5' RACE reads anew with MiXCR; each CDR3 protein has one entry. The table has 2 million or so distinct CDR3 sequences, less than 50% seen once. V lost 6 bases, J lost 0 bases, and 12 bases lay in between. The CDR3 is made up of 14 amino acids. J is TRBJ2-7 and V is TRBV12-3 or TRBV12-4; D is possibly TRBD1 or TRBD2 (6 bases each). The clonotype comes from a woman in her thirties or forties in good health. The sequenced sample was blood. The CDR3 reads CASSSQGGSYEQYF. CDR3 DNA sequence: TGTGCCAGCAGCTCACAGGGAGGCTCCTACGAGCAGTACTTC.